Listed below are T cell receptor beta chains from one sample, sequenced in a study of CD8 T cells in Susac syndrome. MiXCR was run by TCRdb on the immunoSEQ multiplex PCR reads, yielding one entry per CDR3 protein. The table includes some 160,000 distinct CDR3 sequences, roughly 94% detected once. The material sequenced was CD4+ T cells from PBMCs. Receptors originate from a human donor with Susac syndrome. The CDR3 runs from the conserved cysteine through the conserved F or W. The order of the fields is D gene, CDR3 length, J gene, V gene, clone size, CDR3 protein, CDR3 DNA. A D gene is named only where the DNA matches it firmly. Rows may omit the clone size; those that give it use once, few, many or a size class.

. | 12 | TRBJ2-7 | TRBV5-1 | once | CASSRAPNEQYF | TGCGCCAGCAGCCGTGCCCCCAACGAGCAGTACTTC
. | 14 | TRBJ1-1 | TRBV20-1 | . | CSAKRRTVNTEAFF | TGCAGTGCTAAAAGGAGGACAGTGAACACTGAAGCTTTCTTT
TRBD2 | 16 | TRBJ2-5 | TRBV5-1 | . | CASSLSERGGRETQYF | TGCGCCAGCAGCTTGAGCGAGCGGGGGGGCCGGGAGACCCAGTACTTC
TRBD1 | 14 | TRBJ1-5 | TRBV12-3/TRBV12-4 | . | CASSPTGGSQPQHF | TGTGCCAGCAGTCCCACAGGGGGCAGCCAGCCCCAGCATTTT
TRBD1 | 18 | TRBJ2-6 | TRBV7-6 | once | CASSTGQGEFSGANVLTF | TGTGCCAGCAGCACCGGACAGGGGGAGTTCTCTGGGGCCAACGTCCTGACTTTC
. | 12 | TRBJ1-5 | TRBV19 | . | CASSLIDQPQHF | TGTGCCAGTAGTCTGATTGATCAGCCCCAGCATTTT
TRBD2 | 16 | TRBJ2-7 | TRBV4-2 | . | CASSQGIAGNPYEQYF | TGTGCCAGCAGCCAAGGAATAGCGGGCAACCCCTACGAGCAGTACTTC
. | 14 | TRBJ2-2 | TRBV9 | once | CASSGGAATGELFF | TGTGCCAGCAGCGGGGGGGCCGCCACCGGGGAGCTGTTTTTT
. | 15 | TRBJ1-1 | TRBV6-6 | . | CASSGWTGLNTEAFF | TGTGCCAGCAGTGGCTGGACGGGGTTGAACACTGAAGCTTTCTTT
. | 15 | TRBJ2-3 | TRBV5-4 | . | CASSLGGTRTDTQYF | TGTGCCAGCAGCTTGGGGGGGACTCGCACAGATACGCAGTATTTT
. | 14 | TRBJ1-2 | TRBV6-5 | . | CASRVGVGNYGYTF | TGTGCCAGCAGGGTGGGAGTAGGGAACTATGGCTACACCTTC
. | 16 | TRBJ2-1 | TRBV7-3 | . | CASSLMLLGDYNEQFF | TGTGCCAGCAGCTTAATGCTGCTAGGGGACTACAATGAGCAGTTCTTC
. | 12 | TRBJ1-2 | TRBV20-1 | . | CSARGGNYGYTF | TGCAGTGCTAGAGGGGGCAACTATGGCTACACCTTC
TRBD1 | 15 | TRBJ2-3 | TRBV24-1 | . | CATSPTGGGTDTQYF | TGTGCCACGTCCCCGACAGGGGGCGGGACAGATACGCAGTATTTT
. | 12 | TRBJ1-1 | TRBV29-1 | once | CSVAGQNTEAFF | TGCAGCGTTGCGGGACAGAACACTGAAGCTTTCTTT
. | 14 | TRBJ2-3 | TRBV24-1 | . | CATGRARATDTQYF | TGTGCCACCGGGCGGGCCAGGGCCACAGATACGCAGTATTTT
TRBD2 | 16 | TRBJ2-3 | TRBV12-3/TRBV12-4 | . | CASSLTSGASTDTQYF | TGTGCCAGCAGTCTTACTAGCGGGGCTAGCACAGATACGCAGTATTTT
. | 15 | TRBJ2-2 | TRBV12-3/TRBV12-4 | . | CASSSTGKRTGELFF | TGTGCCAGCAGTTCTACAGGGAAACGCACCGGGGAGCTGTTTTTT
. | 11 | TRBJ1-1 | TRBV3-1 | . | CASSRSTEAFF | TGTGCCAGCAGCCGGAGTACTGAAGCTTTCTTT
. | 17 | TRBJ1-5 | TRBV20-1 | . | CSARDRTGGAGNQPQHF | TGCAGTGCTAGAGATAGAACAGGTGGTGCGGGCAATCAGCCCCAGCATTTT
TRBD1 | 17 | TRBJ1-1 | TRBV12-3/TRBV12-4 | . | CASSFLLPAGGTTEAFF | TGTGCCAGCAGTTTCCTCCTTCCGGCAGGGGGTACCACTGAAGCTTTCTTT
. | 11 | TRBJ1-1 | TRBV10-2 | . | CASSRYTEAFF | TGCGCCAGCAGTCGGTACACTGAAGCTTTCTTT
TRBD1 | 13 | TRBJ1-1 | TRBV29-1 | . | CSVGSDRGGEAFF | TGCAGCGTTGGCTCGGACAGGGGAGGTGAAGCTTTCTTT
TRBD2 | 16 | TRBJ2-1 | TRBV15 | . | CATSPGGWRGGEGTFF | TGTGCCACCAGCCCTGGGGGGTGGCGGGGGGGCGAGGGCACGTTCTTC
TRBD1 | 12 | TRBJ2-3 | TRBV7-3 | . | CASSLDRGPQYF | TGTGCCAGCAGCTTGGACAGGGGCCCGCAGTATTTT
TRBD1 | 16 | TRBJ1-2 | TRBV5-1 | . | CASSLGALGTGAGYTF | TGCGCCAGCAGCTTGGGGGCGTTGGGAACAGGGGCTGGCTACACCTTC
. | 13 | TRBJ2-1 | TRBV10-3 | . | CAARVSGMDEQFF | TGTGCCGCCAGGGTTTCCGGGATGGATGAGCAGTTCTTC
TRBD1 | 14 | TRBJ1-2 | TRBV19 | . | CASTMDRGLYGYTF | TGTGCCAGTACCATGGACAGGGGTCTGTATGGCTACACCTTC
. | 13 | TRBJ1-4 | TRBV29-1 | . | CSVQGTSGEKLFF | TGCAGCGTTCAGGGGACATCGGGGGAAAAACTGTTTTTT
TRBD1 | 16 | TRBJ2-1 | TRBV4-3 | . | CASSQDRDRAYNEQFF | TGCGCCAGCAGCCAAGACCGGGACAGGGCGTACAATGAGCAGTTCTTC
TRBD1 | 15 | TRBJ1-3 | TRBV7-2 | . | CASSLEDRAGNTIYF | TGTGCCAGCAGCTTAGAAGACAGGGCTGGAAACACCATATATTTT